This record covers a single T cell receptor (beta chain). This entry belongs to a study of CD8+ T cells in alopecia areata. Study summary: Patients took tofacitinib for 6 to 18 months, followed by 6 drug-free months.

Treatment reported: oral pan-JAK inhibitor, 5-10 mg twice daily. Peripheral blood samples and lesional scalp punch biopsies were obtained from alopecia areata patients. The length of the CDR3 is 17 residues. V dropped 2 bases and J dropped 0 bases, with 18 bases sitting between them. CDR1 is SGHRS and CDR2 is YFSETQ in the germline V gene. Following RNA extraction, reverse transcription yielded cDNA that acted as the sequencing template. This table comes from immunoSEQ multiplex PCR, and its TCRdb copy is limited to in-frame clones, with some not included. The sample holds roughly 200,000 clones, 40% to 55% seen once.

The clonotype originates from a human donor with alopecia areata. The source was CD4+ T cells sorted from blood, collected at approximately week 36, from a patient treated with tofacitinib. The V gene is TRBV5-1, the J gene TRBJ2-7; possibly TRBD1 for D (6 bases). CDR3: CASSLTTGTPSSYEQYF. CDR3 DNA: TGCGCCAGCAGCTTAACAACCGGGACACCGTCCTCCTACGAGCAGTACTTC.